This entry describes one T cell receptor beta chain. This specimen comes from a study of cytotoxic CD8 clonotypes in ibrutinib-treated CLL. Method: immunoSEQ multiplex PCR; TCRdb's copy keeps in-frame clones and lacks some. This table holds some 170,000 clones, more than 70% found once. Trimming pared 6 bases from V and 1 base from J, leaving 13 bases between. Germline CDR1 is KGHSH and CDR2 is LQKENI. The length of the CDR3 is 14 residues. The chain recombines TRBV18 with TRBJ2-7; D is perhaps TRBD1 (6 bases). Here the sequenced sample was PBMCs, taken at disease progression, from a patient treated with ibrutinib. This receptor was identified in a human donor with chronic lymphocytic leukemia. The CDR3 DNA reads TGTGCCAGCTCGCCGGACAGCCCGTCCTACGAGCAGTACTTC. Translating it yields CASSPDSPSYEQYF.